This T cell receptor beta chain was recovered during a study of cytomegalovirus exposure and HLA in healthy donors. Overall study findings and caveats: For presence/absence analyses, sequencing depth was assumed to be roughly uniform across donors. The authors confirmed in vitro that a few CMV-associated chains were specific for CMV antigens. Several V segments, TRBV6-2 and TRBV6-3 among them, could not be told apart and were dropped.

This CDR3 has 17 residues. V shed 5 bases and J shed 0 bases, with 17 bases lying between them. CDR1 is LNHNV and CDR2 is YYDKDF in the germline V gene (reference sequence). Amplification used 60 Vbeta primers and 13 Jbeta primers. The protocol was immunoSEQ multiplex PCR, while the TCRdb copy is restricted to in-frame clones and leaves out a portion. The repertoire holds 200,000 to 250,000 clones, with just over 75% as singletons. Concerning this clone: Its antigen is not identified.

Sequencing was carried out using PBMCs. The receptor comes from an older woman in good health and CMV-seropositive. The rearrangement links TRBV15 to TRBJ1-3; D is possibly TRBD1 (5 bases). The CDR3 coding sequence is TGTGCCACCAGCCTAACGTTGGGGGGAGTCTCTGGAAACACCATATATTTT. This sequence encodes CATSLTLGGVSGNTIYF.